This TCR beta chain was identified in a study of cytomegalovirus exposure and HLA in healthy donors (dated by TCRdb to between 2016 and 2019). For context, the study as a whole: A later analysis indicated that the 90 to 150 validation repertoires were generated on the platform also employed for the approximately 700 repertoires of the first cohort. In addition to the first cohort of about 650 subjects, a separate validation cohort of 130 or so different subjects was used. The study aimed to test whether cataloging public T cell receptors could reveal signatures of past pathogen exposure. High-throughput TCR immunosequencing, statistical association of individual TCRs with disease status, and machine learning were combined to predict cytomegalovirus infection status.

The method was the immunoSEQ multiplex PCR assay. From the authors' description of their analysis: A statistical classification framework was developed to diagnose cytomegalovirus status using the catalog of TCR beta chain sequences. The table comes from immuneACCESS by way of TCRdb, which keeps in-frame sequences with V and J called. Part of the clones is missing from these tables; in studies checked, under half for an unresolved V gene and the rest for unknown reasons. V and J calls and clone size come straight from that table; D and trimming were deduced from the DNA. The sample table contains 150,000 to 200,000 clones; only one count was recorded for about 81% of them. Of the sample, 1.2% is held by the ten largest clones. Trimming leaves V shorter by 4 bases and J shorter by 0 bases, with the junction holding 11 bases beyond the gene matches. The CDR3 numbers 18 residues from cysteine through phenylalanine. Just CDR3 DNA is preserved here, 54 bases in frame from base 1. The germline V gene encodes CDR1 SGDLS and CDR2 YYNGEE.

The donors were included in the validation cohort of roughly 120 subjects, a group kept apart from the approximately 700-subject first cohort. Study-wide conclusions, independent of this receptor: It was suggested by the authors that the approach could potentially be generalized to other disease states and immunological phenotypes. In both the original and validation cohorts, the classifier was reported to diagnose cytomegalovirus status with high specificity and sensitivity. A few of the identified cytomegalovirus-associated TCR beta chains were confirmed in vitro to be specific for cytomegalovirus antigens. In the study, about 150 TCR beta chains were listed as associated with cytomegalovirus. In a later analysis, TCRs clustered in the first cohort were found to also tend to co-occur in the roughly 120 validation repertoires, with approximately 94% of cluster scores above 0. Across donors, most TCR sequences were observed very rarely, whereas some public TCRs were present in many individuals. A later analysis lacked HLA typing for the validation cohort, so it scored co-occurrence in that cohort across all 120 repertoires.

A word on this clone: Its binding antigen is unknown. Within one base of it there is no much larger clone, and no base qualities were kept.

Sequenced sample: PBMCs. The origin of this receptor is a woman under 40 in good health and CMV-seronegative. This sequence uses TRBV9 and TRBJ1-4, with 8 bases in between that match TRBD1. The CDR3 protein is CASSPRTGYFATNEKLFF. The nucleotide sequence reads TGTGCCAGCAGCCCGCGGACAGGGTACTTTGCAACTAATGAAAAACTGTTTTTT.